Listed below are T cell receptor beta chains from one sample, sequenced in a study of shared clonotypes between healthy human individuals. TCRdb's copy holds only in-frame clones and misses some; the assay was immunoSEQ multiplex PCR. The data show about 2 million clones, about 94% seen once. The specimen sequenced was naive CD8+ T cells sorted from blood. The receptors come from a man younger than 35 in good health. Both conserved end residues are part of each CDR3. The order of the fields is V gene, J gene, D gene, CDR3 DNA, CDR3 protein. A D gene is named only where the DNA matches it firmly.

v_gene: TRBV11-2; j_gene: TRBJ2-5; d_gene: NA; CDR3nt: TGTGCCAGCGGGATAAACCCCGGGACAAAAGAGACCCAGTACTTC; CDR3aa: CASGINPGTKETQYF
v_gene: TRBV27; j_gene: TRBJ2-7; d_gene: NA; CDR3nt: TGTGCCAGCAGTCCCAGCGCAGGGATCAGGTCCTACGAGCAGTACTTC; CDR3aa: CASSPSAGIRSYEQYF
v_gene: TRBV19; j_gene: TRBJ2-1; d_gene: NA; CDR3nt: TGTGCCAGTAGTATCTTACAGGGTCCTGAGCAGTTCTTC; CDR3aa: CASSILQGPEQFF
v_gene: TRBV4-1; j_gene: TRBJ1-1; d_gene: NA; CDR3nt: TGCGCCAGCAGCCAAGATCTATACTACACTGAAGCTTTCTTT; CDR3aa: CASSQDLYYTEAFF
v_gene: TRBV27; j_gene: TRBJ2-1; d_gene: NA; CDR3nt: TGTGCCAGCAGTCTCTCCGGGACCTACAATGAGCAGTTCTTC; CDR3aa: CASSLSGTYNEQFF
v_gene: TRBV6-6; j_gene: TRBJ2-7; d_gene: NA; CDR3nt: TGTGCCAGCAGTTACTGGGGGGCGAAGACCTACGAGCAGTACTTC; CDR3aa: CASSYWGAKTYEQYF
v_gene: TRBV27; j_gene: TRBJ1-1; d_gene: TRBD1; CDR3nt: TGTGCCACCAGGGACAGGGTGGTCACTGAAGCTTTCTTT; CDR3aa: CATRDRVVTEAFF
v_gene: TRBV27; j_gene: TRBJ2-7; d_gene: TRBD2; CDR3nt: TGTGCCAGCAGTTTAGTACTAGCGGCTTCCTACGAGCAGTACTTC; CDR3aa: CASSLVLAASYEQYF
v_gene: TRBV27; j_gene: TRBJ2-7; d_gene: NA; CDR3nt: TGTGCCAGCAGTCCGGTGGGGGCCTCGGGCGAGCAGTACTTC; CDR3aa: CASSPVGASGEQYF
v_gene: TRBV30; j_gene: TRBJ2-7; d_gene: TRBD1; CDR3nt: TGTGCCTGGAGTTGGACAGGCCAACCCTACGAGCAGTACTTC; CDR3aa: CAWSWTGQPYEQYF
v_gene: TRBV6-1; j_gene: TRBJ2-7; d_gene: TRBD1; CDR3nt: TGTGCCAGCAGTGAGACAGGGGCTTCCTACGAGCAGTACTTC; CDR3aa: CASSETGASYEQYF
v_gene: TRBV9; j_gene: TRBJ2-2; d_gene: NA; CDR3nt: TGTGCCAGCAGCGGAGGGGGGGCCGCCGGGGAGCTGTTTTTT; CDR3aa: CASSGGGAAGELFF
v_gene: TRBV2; j_gene: TRBJ2-5; d_gene: TRBD2; CDR3nt: TGTGCCAGCATTCTAGGACTAGCGGGGGCTCAAGAGACCCAGTACTTC; CDR3aa: CASILGLAGAQETQYF
v_gene: TRBV27; j_gene: TRBJ1-2; d_gene: TRBD1; CDR3nt: TGTGCCAGCAGTTTATATCCTCCCGGACAGGTTAACTATGGCTACACCTTC; CDR3aa: CASSLYPPGQVNYGYTF
v_gene: TRBV9; j_gene: TRBJ1-5; d_gene: TRBD1; CDR3nt: TGTGCCAGCAGCTTAGGGGGCCAGCCCCAGCATTTT; CDR3aa: CASSLGGQPQHF
v_gene: TRBV27; j_gene: TRBJ2-1; d_gene: TRBD2; CDR3nt: TGTGCCAGCAGTTTACTGGGACTAGCGGGGGGGCCCGGCAATGAGCAGTTCTTC; CDR3aa: CASSLLGLAGGPGNEQFF
v_gene: TRBV27; j_gene: TRBJ2-5; d_gene: TRBD2; CDR3nt: TGTGCCAGCAGTCCTTGGGCTAGCGGGGGCCAAGAGACCCAGTACTTC; CDR3aa: CASSPWASGGQETQYF
v_gene: TRBV28; j_gene: TRBJ2-7; d_gene: NA; CDR3nt: TGTGCCAGCAGTTGGCAGGGGTACGAGCAGTACTTC; CDR3aa: CASSWQGYEQYF
v_gene: TRBV2; j_gene: TRBJ2-7; d_gene: NA; CDR3nt: TGTGCCAGCAGTGTAATAGGGTACGAGCAGTACTTC; CDR3aa: CASSVIGYEQYF
v_gene: TRBV28; j_gene: TRBJ1-1; d_gene: NA; CDR3nt: TGTGCCAGCACCAAATGGACAGCCCCGAAGAACACTGAAGCTTTCTTT; CDR3aa: CASTKWTAPKNTEAFF